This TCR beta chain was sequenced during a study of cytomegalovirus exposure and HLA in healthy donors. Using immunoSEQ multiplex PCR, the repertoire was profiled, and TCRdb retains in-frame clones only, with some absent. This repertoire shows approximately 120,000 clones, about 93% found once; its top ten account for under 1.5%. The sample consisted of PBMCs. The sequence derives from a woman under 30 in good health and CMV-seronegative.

CDR3 in DNA: TGTGCCAGCAGTCGGACAGGAGGGCCCAAAAACATTCAGTACTTC. Its translation: CASSRTGGPKNIQYF. The chain recombines TRBV7-9 with TRBJ2-4, with D maybe TRBD1 (7 bases). Germline V gives CDR1 SEHNR, CDR2 FQNEAQ (reference sequence). Between the trimmed V and J ends, which lost 6 bases and 2 bases, there was a span of 14 bases. CDR3 length equals 15 residues.